A selection of T cell receptor beta chains follows, all from one sample in a study of beta chain features in type 1 diabetes. Only in-frame clones appear in the TCRdb table, and some are missing; sequencing was by immunoSEQ multiplex PCR. The data show about 300,000 clones, with approximately 12% seen just once and about 0.016% held by the top ten. Specimen: naive CD4+ T cells from blood. These receptors originate from a woman aged 18-30 years with type 1 diabetes. Each CDR3 is given with its conserved first and last residue. D genes are given only for firm matches. Only some rows state a clone size, as once, few, many or a class for expanded clones.

abundance: few
d_gene: -
v_gene: TRBV19
j_gene: TRBJ1-2
CDR3nt: TGTGCCAGTAGGATGCCCCAAGGAGGGAACTATGGCTACACCTTC
CDR3aa: CASRMPQGGNYGYTF

abundance: -
d_gene: TRBD1
v_gene: TRBV7-8
j_gene: TRBJ2-7
CDR3nt: TGTGCCAGCAGCTTAGTAAGGGGGCCCCTCCGGGGCGAGCAGTACTTC
CDR3aa: CASSLVRGPLRGEQYF

abundance: -
d_gene: -
v_gene: TRBV5-1
j_gene: TRBJ2-1
CDR3nt: TGCGCCAGCAGCTTGGGACAGGGAGGATACAATGAGCAGTTCTTC
CDR3aa: CASSLGQGGYNEQFF

abundance: -
d_gene: TRBD2
v_gene: TRBV4-1
j_gene: TRBJ2-3
CDR3nt: TGCGCCAGCAGCCAAGAACAACTAGCGAGCAGCACAGATACGCAGTATTTT
CDR3aa: CASSQEQLASSTDTQYF

abundance: few
d_gene: TRBD1
v_gene: TRBV18
j_gene: TRBJ2-7
CDR3nt: TGTGCCAGCTCGCCCGACAGGGGGCAATACTACGAGCAGTACTTC
CDR3aa: CASSPDRGQYYEQYF

abundance: -
d_gene: TRBD1
v_gene: TRBV6-8
j_gene: TRBJ2-1
CDR3nt: TGTGCCAGCAGTATGCCTACCGGGACAGGGGTTTGCGGCTACAATGAGCAGTTCTTC
CDR3aa: CASSMPTGTGVCGYNEQFF

abundance: few
d_gene: -
v_gene: TRBV19
j_gene: TRBJ2-1
CDR3nt: TGTGCCAGTAGTATTGGTCGCGGTTACAATGAGCAGTTCTTC
CDR3aa: CASSIGRGYNEQFF

abundance: -
d_gene: TRBD1
v_gene: TRBV29-1
j_gene: TRBJ1-4
CDR3nt: TGCAGCGGAGGACAGGCCACTAATGAAAAACTGTTTTTT
CDR3aa: CSGGQATNEKLFF

abundance: -
d_gene: TRBD2
v_gene: TRBV11-2
j_gene: TRBJ2-3
CDR3nt: TGTGCCAGCAGCTTACGGGGGTCTGTGGGAGGGCGAGTAGATACGCAGTATTTT
CDR3aa: CASSLRGSVGGRVDTQYF

abundance: few
d_gene: TRBD2
v_gene: TRBV7-9
j_gene: TRBJ2-1
CDR3nt: TGTGCCAGCAGCTTAGCGGGGCTAGCGGGGCAGTTCTTC
CDR3aa: CASSLAGLAGQFF

abundance: few
d_gene: TRBD2
v_gene: TRBV30
j_gene: TRBJ2-1
CDR3nt: TGTGCCTGGAGTGCCGGGACTAGCTCCTACAATGAGCAGTTCTTC
CDR3aa: CAWSAGTSSYNEQFF

abundance: -
d_gene: TRBD1
v_gene: TRBV10-3
j_gene: TRBJ1-4
CDR3nt: TGTGCCATCAGTGCGGGACAGGGACCTGAAAAACTGTTTTTT
CDR3aa: CAISAGQGPEKLFF

abundance: -
d_gene: -
v_gene: TRBV27
j_gene: TRBJ1-2
CDR3nt: TGTGCCAGCAGTCCACAGGGTCGGGGCTATGGCTACACCTTC
CDR3aa: CASSPQGRGYGYTF

abundance: few
d_gene: TRBD1
v_gene: TRBV28
j_gene: TRBJ2-1
CDR3nt: TGTGCCAGCAGGGGCACCTCCAGGGGGAACTCCTACAATGAGCAGTTCTTC
CDR3aa: CASRGTSRGNSYNEQFF

abundance: few
d_gene: -
v_gene: TRBV9
j_gene: TRBJ2-3
CDR3nt: TGTGCCAGCAGCGTAGGTAGGCGGGCGAACACAGATACGCAGTATTTT
CDR3aa: CASSVGRRANTDTQYF

abundance: -
d_gene: -
v_gene: TRBV29-1
j_gene: TRBJ1-5
CDR3nt: TGCAGCGTCTCGGACAGAAATCAGCCCCAGCATTTT
CDR3aa: CSVSDRNQPQHF

abundance: few
d_gene: -
v_gene: TRBV6-1
j_gene: TRBJ2-3
CDR3nt: TGTGCCAGCAGTGGAGGAAACTACGCAGATACGCAGTATTTT
CDR3aa: CASSGGNYADTQYF

abundance: -
d_gene: -
v_gene: TRBV7-2
j_gene: TRBJ2-7
CDR3nt: TGTGCCAGCAGCTTAGGTTCCAACAGGGCGAGCTCCTACGAGCAGTACTTC
CDR3aa: CASSLGSNRASSYEQYF

abundance: few
d_gene: TRBD2
v_gene: TRBV27
j_gene: TRBJ2-7
CDR3nt: TGTGCCAGCACATTATCGAAAGGACTAGCGGGAGTCTACGAGCAGTACTTC
CDR3aa: CASTLSKGLAGVYEQYF

abundance: -
d_gene: TRBD1
v_gene: TRBV6-1
j_gene: TRBJ2-1
CDR3nt: TGTGCCAGCAGTGGACGACAGGGGGGCACCTACAATGAGCAGTTCTTC
CDR3aa: CASSGRQGGTYNEQFF

abundance: -
d_gene: TRBD2
v_gene: TRBV5-1
j_gene: TRBJ2-7
CDR3nt: TGCGCCAGCAGCTTGCGGGCTAGCGGGAGTGCCTACGAGCAGTACTTC
CDR3aa: CASSLRASGSAYEQYF

abundance: -
d_gene: -
v_gene: TRBV10-3
j_gene: TRBJ1-2
CDR3nt: TGTGCCATCAGCCCATCCTCCACCGTCGCGAGAGAGGGCTATGGCTACACCTTC
CDR3aa: CAISPSSTVAREGYGYTF

abundance: -
d_gene: -
v_gene: TRBV6-5
j_gene: TRBJ2-1
CDR3nt: TGTGCCAGCAGTTACTTGCGGAACCCCGGGAATGAGCAGTTCTTC
CDR3aa: CASSYLRNPGNEQFF

abundance: -
d_gene: TRBD1
v_gene: TRBV11-2
j_gene: TRBJ2-2
CDR3nt: TGTGCCAGCAGCCACCGGGACAGAATAACCGGGGAGCTGTTTTTT
CDR3aa: CASSHRDRITGELFF

abundance: few
d_gene: -
v_gene: TRBV11-2
j_gene: TRBJ1-2
CDR3nt: TGTGCCAGCAGCTCGGACAGAAACTATGGCTACACCTTC
CDR3aa: CASSSDRNYGYTF

abundance: -
d_gene: -
v_gene: TRBV21-1
j_gene: TRBJ2-7
CDR3nt: TGTGCCAGCAGCAAACGGGTAGCGGGAAGCTCCTACGAGCAGTACTTC
CDR3aa: CASSKRVAGSSYEQYF

abundance: few
d_gene: -
v_gene: TRBV27
j_gene: TRBJ1-1
CDR3nt: TGTGCCAGCAGGAGAGGACAGAGGAGCACTGAAGCTTTCTTT
CDR3aa: CASRRGQRSTEAFF

abundance: few
d_gene: -
v_gene: TRBV7-9
j_gene: TRBJ2-5
CDR3nt: TGTGCCAGCAGCTTATGGCCGGAGACCCAGTACTTC
CDR3aa: CASSLWPETQYF

abundance: few
d_gene: -
v_gene: TRBV7-9
j_gene: TRBJ2-5
CDR3nt: TGTGCCAGCAGCTTAGGGACAGCCAGTGGGACCCAGTACTTC
CDR3aa: CASSLGTASGTQYF

abundance: few
d_gene: -
v_gene: TRBV28
j_gene: TRBJ2-6
CDR3nt: TGTGCCAGCAGCCCTCCGGTCGCTGGGGCCAACGTCCTGACTTTC
CDR3aa: CASSPPVAGANVLTF

abundance: few
d_gene: -
v_gene: TRBV7-2
j_gene: TRBJ2-3
CDR3nt: TGTGCCAGCAGTTACAGAGATACGCAGTATTTT
CDR3aa: CASSYRDTQYF

abundance: few
d_gene: -
v_gene: TRBV5-4
j_gene: TRBJ2-3
CDR3nt: TGTGCCAGCAGCTTGGGTACCGCGTCGCCGGAGTATTTT
CDR3aa: CASSLGTASPEYF

abundance: -
d_gene: -
v_gene: TRBV28
j_gene: TRBJ2-7
CDR3nt: TGTGCCAGCAGTCGATCGCCTACCTACGAGCAGTACTTC
CDR3aa: CASSRSPTYEQYF

abundance: -
d_gene: TRBD1
v_gene: TRBV7-9
j_gene: TRBJ2-1
CDR3nt: TGTGCCAGCAGCTATAGCAGGGGGGAGCAGTTCTTC
CDR3aa: CASSYSRGEQFF

abundance: few
d_gene: -
v_gene: TRBV7-9
j_gene: TRBJ2-5
CDR3nt: TGTGCCAGCAGCTTTGACGGGATTGGGGAGACCCAGTACTTC
CDR3aa: CASSFDGIGETQYF

abundance: -
d_gene: TRBD2
v_gene: TRBV5-1
j_gene: TRBJ2-1
CDR3nt: TGCGCCAGCAGCTTCTCTAGCGGGGACTCCTACAATGAGCAGTTCTTC
CDR3aa: CASSFSSGDSYNEQFF

abundance: few
d_gene: -
v_gene: TRBV10-3
j_gene: TRBJ2-7
CDR3nt: TGTGCCATCAGTCGAGGCGGTTACGAGCAGTACTTC
CDR3aa: CAISRGGYEQYF

abundance: -
d_gene: -
v_gene: TRBV5-1
j_gene: TRBJ2-1
CDR3nt: TGCGCCAGCAACCTCGAGTTAAGCTCCTACAATGAGCAGTTCTTC
CDR3aa: CASNLELSSYNEQFF

abundance: few
d_gene: -
v_gene: TRBV6-5
j_gene: TRBJ1-1
CDR3nt: TGTGCCAGCAGCTTTACCCTCGGGAACACTGAAGCTTTCTTT
CDR3aa: CASSFTLGNTEAFF

abundance: few
d_gene: -
v_gene: TRBV18
j_gene: TRBJ1-3
CDR3nt: TGTGCCAGCTCACCCCAGGGAATCTCTGGAAACACCATATATTTT
CDR3aa: CASSPQGISGNTIYF

abundance: -
d_gene: -
v_gene: TRBV30
j_gene: TRBJ2-7
CDR3nt: TGTGCCTCCGACCTCGGGGTAGGCGAGCAGTACTTC
CDR3aa: CASDLGVGEQYF

abundance: -
d_gene: TRBD1
v_gene: TRBV30
j_gene: TRBJ1-5
CDR3nt: TGTGCCTGGAGTGACGACAGGGGGCATCAGCCCCAGCATTTT
CDR3aa: CAWSDDRGHQPQHF

abundance: few
d_gene: -
v_gene: TRBV2
j_gene: TRBJ2-3
CDR3nt: TGTGCCAGCAGTGATTCACAAATCACAGATACGCAGTATTTT
CDR3aa: CASSDSQITDTQYF

abundance: -
d_gene: TRBD1
v_gene: TRBV7-2
j_gene: TRBJ2-3
CDR3nt: TGTGCCAGCAGCTCGACAGGGGGCGAGGGAGATACGCAGTATTTT
CDR3aa: CASSSTGGEGDTQYF

abundance: -
d_gene: -
v_gene: TRBV5-1
j_gene: TRBJ1-1
CDR3nt: TGCGCCAGCAGCTTGGAAGCGGGCCGGAACACTGAAGCTTTCTTT
CDR3aa: CASSLEAGRNTEAFF

abundance: -
d_gene: TRBD1
v_gene: TRBV10-3
j_gene: TRBJ2-7
CDR3nt: TGTGCCATCAGTGACCCTCTTAGGGGGACAGTCTCCTACGAGCAGTACTTC
CDR3aa: CAISDPLRGTVSYEQYF

abundance: -
d_gene: -
v_gene: TRBV6-5
j_gene: TRBJ1-1
CDR3nt: TGTGCCAGCAGTTACATACAGAACACTGAAGCTTTCTTT
CDR3aa: CASSYIQNTEAFF

abundance: few
d_gene: -
v_gene: TRBV12-5
j_gene: TRBJ2-1
CDR3nt: TGTGCTAGTGGAAAACAGGGCAATGAGCAGTTCTTC
CDR3aa: CASGKQGNEQFF

abundance: many
d_gene: -
v_gene: TRBV29-1
j_gene: TRBJ2-1
CDR3nt: TGCAGCGTTGCAAAACCGGACTCTCGCGATGAGCAGTTCTTC
CDR3aa: CSVAKPDSRDEQFF

abundance: -
d_gene: -
v_gene: TRBV29-1
j_gene: TRBJ2-3
CDR3nt: TGCAGCGCCGGGCGAACAGGGATAAGTGTCCCAGATACGCAGTATTTT
CDR3aa: CSAGRTGISVPDTQYF

abundance: -
d_gene: TRBD2
v_gene: TRBV7-9
j_gene: TRBJ2-1
CDR3nt: TGTGCCAGTGAATGGACTAGCGGGAGCAATGAGCAGTTCTTC
CDR3aa: CASEWTSGSNEQFF

abundance: few
d_gene: -
v_gene: TRBV7-2
j_gene: TRBJ2-4
CDR3nt: TGTGCCAGCAGCTTTGACCCACCGGGGGTATTTCACTTC
CDR3aa: CASSFDPPGVFHF

abundance: few
d_gene: -
v_gene: TRBV5-1
j_gene: TRBJ2-7
CDR3nt: TGCGCCAGGCCTGTTTTCAGGGGTCTCCAGGACGAGCAGTACTTC
CDR3aa: CARPVFRGLQDEQYF